These T cell receptor beta chains were read from a single sample in a study of CD8+ T cells in alopecia areata. Only in-frame clones appear in the TCRdb table, and some are missing; sequencing was by immunoSEQ multiplex PCR. The sample shows 89,000 or so clones, just over 50% of them seen only once. The sample comprised NKG2D-high CD8+ T cells sorted from blood. Every receptor here comes from a human donor with alopecia areata. The CDR3 runs from the conserved cysteine through the conserved F or W. A D gene is named only where the DNA matches it firmly. A row's size may be missing; if present it is once, few, many or a size class.

TRBJ2-1	NA	TRBV29-1	12	TRBD1	CSWDRGGNEQFF	TGCAGCTGGGACAGGGGGGGCAATGAGCAGTTCTTC
TRBJ2-7	NA	TRBV7-9	11	NA	CASSWRGEQYF	TGTGCCAGCAGCTGGCGGGGCGAGCAGTACTTC
TRBJ1-5	NA	TRBV4-1	14	NA	CASSQVQGDQPQHF	TGCGCCAGCAGCCAAGTACAGGGCGATCAGCCCCAGCATTTT
TRBJ2-3	NA	TRBV11-2	13	NA	CASSLFSPDTQYF	TGTGCCAGCAGCCTTTTTTCTCCAGATACGCAGTATTTT
TRBJ2-2	few	TRBV29-1	12	NA	CSGPGPTGELFF	TGCAGCGGCCCGGGACCGACCGGGGAGCTGTTTTTT
TRBJ2-2	NA	TRBV13	14	NA	CASSLGHNTGELFF	TGTGCCAGCAGCTTGGGACACAACACCGGGGAGCTGTTTTTT
TRBJ1-1	NA	TRBV9	16	NA	CASSGGRRTGITEAFF	TGTGCCAGCAGCGGCGGGCGTAGGACGGGGATCACTGAAGCTTTCTTT
TRBJ2-7	NA	TRBV13	12	NA	CASSLLGAEQYF	TGTGCCAGCAGCTTACTCGGCGCCGAGCAGTACTTC
TRBJ1-1	few	TRBV14	14	NA	CASSHSDLFTEAFF	TGTGCCAGCAGCCATTCCGATCTGTTCACTGAAGCTTTCTTT
TRBJ1-1	NA	TRBV4-2	13	NA	CASSQVAGEEAFF	TGTGCCAGCAGCCAAGTAGCGGGGGAGGAAGCTTTCTTT
TRBJ2-7	few	TRBV29-1	14	TRBD1	CSVGPTGSTYEQYF	TGCAGCGTTGGGCCGACAGGGTCTACCTACGAGCAGTACTTC
TRBJ2-7	NA	TRBV29-1	11	NA	CSVDWEGEQYF	TGCAGCGTAGATTGGGAAGGGGAGCAGTACTTC
TRBJ2-1	NA	TRBV7-9	15	NA	CASSLQGDSYNEQFF	TGTGCCAGCAGCTTACAGGGAGACAGCTACAATGAGCAGTTCTTC
TRBJ2-5	many	TRBV9	18	NA	CASSDPKLGGAHQETQYF	TGTGCCAGCAGCGACCCTAAATTGGGGGGGGCGCACCAAGAGACCCAGTACTTC
TRBJ1-2	NA	TRBV29-1	12	TRBD1	CSAFTGDYGYTF	TGCAGCGCGTTTACAGGGGACTATGGCTACACCTTC
TRBJ2-7	few	TRBV25-1	14	TRBD1	CASTGTGDSYEQYF	TGTGCCAGCACCGGGACAGGAGACTCCTACGAGCAGTACTTC
TRBJ2-5	NA	TRBV2	11	NA	CASGLDRNQYF	TGTGCCAGCGGATTAGATCGGAATCAGTACTTC
TRBJ2-3	NA	TRBV27	13	NA	CASSLGGPDTQYF	TGTGCCAGCAGTTTGGGGGGGCCAGATACGCAGTATTTT
TRBJ2-3	once	TRBV27	11	NA	CASSFLERQYF	TGTGCCAGCAGTTTCCTGGAGAGGCAGTATTTT
TRBJ2-2	NA	TRBV23-1	15	TRBD1	CASALGTGVTGELFF	TGCGCCAGCGCACTAGGGACAGGGGTCACCGGGGAGCTGTTTTTT
TRBJ2-5	NA	TRBV19	11	NA	CASKEEETQYF	TGTGCCAGTAAAGAAGAAGAGACCCAGTACTTC
TRBJ2-7	few	TRBV30	14	NA	CAWSATRIAHEQYF	TGTGCCTGGAGTGCGACGCGAATCGCCCACGAGCAGTACTTC
TRBJ1-5	NA	TRBV13	14	TRBD1	CASSLGQGNQPQHF	TGTGCCAGCAGCCTGGGACAGGGGAATCAGCCCCAGCATTTT
TRBJ2-3	NA	TRBV6-1	15	NA	CASRRLVTGTDTQYF	TGTGCCAGCAGACGCTTGGTGACAGGTACAGATACGCAGTATTTT
TRBJ2-5	NA	TRBV28	18	TRBD2	CASSSSWTSGRPGETQYF	TGTGCCAGCAGTTCCTCCTGGACTAGCGGGAGGCCAGGGGAGACCCAGTACTTC
TRBJ2-2	NA	TRBV14	14	TRBD2	CASRKRGNTGELFF	TGTGCCAGCAGGAAGCGGGGGAACACCGGGGAGCTGTTTTTT
TRBJ2-5	NA	TRBV7-7	15	NA	CASSLVPVHKETQYF	TGTGCTAGCAGCTTAGTACCGGTCCATAAAGAGACCCAGTACTTC
TRBJ1-2	NA	TRBV4-1	15	TRBD1	CASSKSRQGLYGYTF	TGCGCCAGCAGCAAATCCCGACAGGGACTCTATGGCTACACCTTC